This T cell receptor (beta chain) comes out of a study of post-analysis software for immune sequencing data. The CDR3 has 16 amino acids. Germline CDR1 MNHEY, CDR2 SVGAGI. The TCR beta cDNA libraries contained unique molecular identifiers. Each CDR3 protein is one row after TCRdb ran MiXCR on the PCR reads. The table shows hundreds of thousands of distinct CDR3 sequences, with about 40% occurring only once. Regarding this clonotype: The antigen remains undetermined. The junction departs from germline at one end; a sequencing error may be responsible.

Study results and limitations: Patients carried a handful of TRBV segments more frequently than controls did, and TRBV5-6, TRBV5-1 and TRBV20-1 were among them.

This clonotype was obtained from a girl under 18 with multiple sclerosis. The chain is built from TRBV6-5 and TRBJ2-5; 7 bases fit TRBD2. The sequenced sample consisted of blood. The CDR3 DNA reads as TGTGCCAGCAGTTACTCGGGCGGGGGATACGGAGAGACCAAGTACTTC. Translating gives CASSYSGGGYGETKYF.